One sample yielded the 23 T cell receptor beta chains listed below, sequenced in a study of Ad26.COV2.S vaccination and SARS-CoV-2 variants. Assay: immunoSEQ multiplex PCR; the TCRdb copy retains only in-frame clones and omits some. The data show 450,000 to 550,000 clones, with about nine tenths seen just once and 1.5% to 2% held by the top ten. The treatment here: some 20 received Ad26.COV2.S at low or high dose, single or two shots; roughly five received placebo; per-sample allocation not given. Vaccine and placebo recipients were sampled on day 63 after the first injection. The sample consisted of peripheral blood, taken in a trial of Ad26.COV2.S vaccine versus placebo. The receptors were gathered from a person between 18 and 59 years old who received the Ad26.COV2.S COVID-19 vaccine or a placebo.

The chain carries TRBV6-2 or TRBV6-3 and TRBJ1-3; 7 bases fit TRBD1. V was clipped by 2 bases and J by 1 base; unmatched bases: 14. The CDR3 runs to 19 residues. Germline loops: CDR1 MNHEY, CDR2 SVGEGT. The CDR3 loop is CASSYPGLQGPKSGNTIYF. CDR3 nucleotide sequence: TGTGCCAGCAGTTACCCAGGGTTACAGGGGCCCAAGTCTGGAAACACCATATATTTT.

The CDR3 sequence: CASTMSGQGVGYTF. The CDR3 DNA follows: TGTGCCAGTACCATGTCCGGACAGGGCGTCGGCTACACCTTC. The V and J genes are TRBV19 and TRBJ1-2, with TRBD1 matching 8 bases. The CDR3 runs to 14 residues. The J segment lost 8 bases and the V segment lost 7 bases, leaving 12 bases of the junction unmatched. Germline V lookup: CDR1 LNHDA, CDR2 SQIVND (reference sequence).

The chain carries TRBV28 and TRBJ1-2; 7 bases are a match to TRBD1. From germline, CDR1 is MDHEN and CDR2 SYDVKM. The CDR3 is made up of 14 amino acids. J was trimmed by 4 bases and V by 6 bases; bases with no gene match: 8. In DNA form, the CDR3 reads TGTGCCAGCAGGCGCGGGGACAGTGGCTATGGCTACACCTTC. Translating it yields CASRRGDSGYGYTF.

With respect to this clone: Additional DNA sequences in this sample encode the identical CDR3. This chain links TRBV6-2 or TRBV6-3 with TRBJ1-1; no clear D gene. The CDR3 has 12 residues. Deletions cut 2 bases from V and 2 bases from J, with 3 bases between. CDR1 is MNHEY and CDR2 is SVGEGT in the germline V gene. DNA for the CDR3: TGTGCCAGCAGTTACAGAAACACTGAAGCTTTCTTT. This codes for CASSYRNTEAFF.

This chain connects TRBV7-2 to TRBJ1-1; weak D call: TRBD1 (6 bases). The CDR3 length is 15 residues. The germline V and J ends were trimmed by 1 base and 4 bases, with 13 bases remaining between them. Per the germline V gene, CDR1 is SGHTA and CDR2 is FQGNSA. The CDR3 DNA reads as TGTGCCAGCAGCTTAGGCGTAGGGGGGACCACTGAAGCTTTCTTT. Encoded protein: CASSLGVGGTTEAFF.

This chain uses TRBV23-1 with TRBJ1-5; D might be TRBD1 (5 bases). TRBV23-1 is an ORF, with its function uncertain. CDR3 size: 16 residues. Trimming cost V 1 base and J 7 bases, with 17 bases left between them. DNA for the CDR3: TGCGCCAGCAGTCAATTGGTCTCAGGATCAGGGCAGCCCCAGCATTTT. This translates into CASSQLVSGSGQPQHF.

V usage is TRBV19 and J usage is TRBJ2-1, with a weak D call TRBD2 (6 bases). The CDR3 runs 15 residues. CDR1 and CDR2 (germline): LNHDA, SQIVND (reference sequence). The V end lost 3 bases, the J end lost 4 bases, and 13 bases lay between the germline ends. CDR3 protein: CASSISPGGYNEQFF. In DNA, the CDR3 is TGTGCCAGTAGTATCTCCCCCGGGGGATACAATGAGCAGTTCTTC.

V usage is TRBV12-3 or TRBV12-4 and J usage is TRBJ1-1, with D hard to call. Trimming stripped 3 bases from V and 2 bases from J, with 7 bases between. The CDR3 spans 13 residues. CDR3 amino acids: CASSLDLNTEAFF. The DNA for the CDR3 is TGTGCCAGCAGTTTGGATCTAAACACTGAAGCTTTCTTT.

CDR3 DNA: TGTGCCAGCACACAGGGGCTCTTAACATATGAGCAGTTCTTC. This sequence encodes CASTQGLLTYEQFF. The chain links TRBV19 to TRBJ2-1; 7 bases fit TRBD1. V was clipped by 9 bases and J by 8 bases; unmatched bases: 13. The CDR3 totals 14 residues. Germline CDR1 is LNHDA and CDR2 is SQIVND (reference sequence).

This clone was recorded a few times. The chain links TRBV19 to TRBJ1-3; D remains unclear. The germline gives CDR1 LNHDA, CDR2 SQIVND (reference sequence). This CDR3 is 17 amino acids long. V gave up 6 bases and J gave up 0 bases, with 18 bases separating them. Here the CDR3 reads CASSQVGRVFSGNTIYF. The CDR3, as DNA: TGTGCCAGTAGCCAGGTTGGACGGGTTTTCTCTGGAAACACCATATATTTT.

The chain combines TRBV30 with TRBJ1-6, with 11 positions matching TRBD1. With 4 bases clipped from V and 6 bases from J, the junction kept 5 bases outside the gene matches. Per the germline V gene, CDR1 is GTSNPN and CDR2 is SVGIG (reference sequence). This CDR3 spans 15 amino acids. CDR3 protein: CAWMGDRGTNSPLHF. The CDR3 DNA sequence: TGTGCCTGGATGGGGGACAGGGGGACTAATTCACCCCTCCACTTT.

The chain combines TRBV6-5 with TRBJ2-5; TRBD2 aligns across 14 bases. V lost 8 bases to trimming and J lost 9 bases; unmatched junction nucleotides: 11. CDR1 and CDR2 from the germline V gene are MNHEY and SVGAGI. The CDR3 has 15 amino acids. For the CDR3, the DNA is TGTGCCAGCTGGATGGGGACTAGCGGGAGAGTGGCCCAGTACTTC. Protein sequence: CASWMGTSGRVAQYF.

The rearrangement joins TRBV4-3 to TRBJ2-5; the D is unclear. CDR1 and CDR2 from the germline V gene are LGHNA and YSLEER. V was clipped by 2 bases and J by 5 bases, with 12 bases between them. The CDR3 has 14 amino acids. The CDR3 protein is CASSQKGFGETQYF. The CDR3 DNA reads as TGCGCCAGCAGCCAAAAGGGTTTCGGGGAGACCCAGTACTTC.

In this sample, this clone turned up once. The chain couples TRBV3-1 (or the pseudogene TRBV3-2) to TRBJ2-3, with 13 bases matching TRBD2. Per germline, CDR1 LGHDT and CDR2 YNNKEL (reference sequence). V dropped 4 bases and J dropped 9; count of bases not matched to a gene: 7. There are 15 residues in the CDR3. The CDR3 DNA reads TGTGCCAGCAGCCCAACTTGGACTAGCGGGAGCACGCAGTATTTT. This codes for CASSPTWTSGSTQYF.

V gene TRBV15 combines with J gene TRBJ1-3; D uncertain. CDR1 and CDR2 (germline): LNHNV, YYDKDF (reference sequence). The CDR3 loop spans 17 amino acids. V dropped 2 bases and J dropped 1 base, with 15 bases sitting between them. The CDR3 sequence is CATSRNYYAVSGNTIYF. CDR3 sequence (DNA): TGTGCCACCAGCAGAAACTATTACGCAGTATCTGGAAACACCATATATTTT.

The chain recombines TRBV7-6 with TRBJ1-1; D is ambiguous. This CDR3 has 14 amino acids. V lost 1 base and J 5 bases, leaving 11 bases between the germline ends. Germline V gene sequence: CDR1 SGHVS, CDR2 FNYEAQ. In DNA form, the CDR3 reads TGTGCCAGCAGCTTAGACGTCCCGCCAACTGAAGCTTTCTTT. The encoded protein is CASSLDVPPTEAFF. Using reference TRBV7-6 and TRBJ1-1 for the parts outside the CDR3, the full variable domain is GAGVSQSPRYKVTKRGQDVALRCDPISGHVSLYWYRQALGQGPEFLTYFNYEAQQDKSGLPNDRFSAERPEGSISTLTIQRTEQRDSAMYRCASSLDVPPTEAFFGQGTRLTVV.

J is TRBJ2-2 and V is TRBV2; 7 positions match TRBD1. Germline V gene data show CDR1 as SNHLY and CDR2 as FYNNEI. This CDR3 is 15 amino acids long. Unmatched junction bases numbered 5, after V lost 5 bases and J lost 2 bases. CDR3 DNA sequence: TGTGCCAGCAGTCCGGGACAGATAAACACCGGGGAGCTGTTTTTT. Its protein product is CASSPGQINTGELFF.

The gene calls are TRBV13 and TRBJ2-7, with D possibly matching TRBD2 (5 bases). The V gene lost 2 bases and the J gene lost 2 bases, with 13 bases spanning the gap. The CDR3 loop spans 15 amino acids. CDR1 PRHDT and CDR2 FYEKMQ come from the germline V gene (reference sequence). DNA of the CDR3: TGTGCCAGCAGCTTACGGTTAGCGCACACCTACGAGCAGTACTTC. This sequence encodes CASSLRLAHTYEQYF.

This chain's CDR3 is CASSLKPRTGERYEQYF. CDR3 DNA: TGTGCCAGCAGTCTCAAACCTCGGACAGGAGAACGCTACGAGCAGTACTTC. This chain uses TRBV28 with TRBJ2-7; 7 bases are a match to TRBD1. V shed 5 bases and J 3 bases; nucleotides not matched to a gene: 16. CDR3 length: 17 residues. Germline assignment: CDR1 MDHEN and CDR2 SYDVKM.

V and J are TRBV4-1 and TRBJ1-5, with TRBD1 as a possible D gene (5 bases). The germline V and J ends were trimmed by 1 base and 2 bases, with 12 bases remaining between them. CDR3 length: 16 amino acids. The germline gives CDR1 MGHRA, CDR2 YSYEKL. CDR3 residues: CASSQVGGRGNQPQHF. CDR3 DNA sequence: TGCGCCAGCAGCCAAGTGGGGGGAAGGGGCAATCAGCCCCAGCATTTT.

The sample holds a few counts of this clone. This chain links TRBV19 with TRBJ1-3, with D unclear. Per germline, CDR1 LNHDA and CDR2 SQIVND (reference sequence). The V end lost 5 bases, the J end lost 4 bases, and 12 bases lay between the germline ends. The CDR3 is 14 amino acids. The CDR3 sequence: CASSPLGNGNTIYF. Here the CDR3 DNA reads TGTGCCAGTAGTCCCCTAGGGAACGGAAACACCATATATTTT.

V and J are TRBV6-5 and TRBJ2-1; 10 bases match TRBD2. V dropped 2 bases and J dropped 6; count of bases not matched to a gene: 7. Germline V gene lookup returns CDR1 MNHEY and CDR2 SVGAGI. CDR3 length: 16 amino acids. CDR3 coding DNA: TGTGCCAGCAGTTACCGGGGACTAGCGATCTCCAATGAGCAGTTCTTC. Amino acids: CASSYRGLAISNEQFF.

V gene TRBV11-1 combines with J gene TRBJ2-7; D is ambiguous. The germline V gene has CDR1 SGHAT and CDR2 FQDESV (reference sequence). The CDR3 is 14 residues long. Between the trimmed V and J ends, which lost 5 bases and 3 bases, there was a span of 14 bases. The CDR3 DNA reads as TGTGCCAGCAGCCCTCGGGTCTCCCACTACGAGCAGTACTTC. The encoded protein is CASSPRVSHYEQYF.